The 12 T cell receptor beta chains below were found in one sample sequenced in a study of patients and donors after allogeneic stem cell transplantation. TCRdb reprocessed the RT-PCR reads with MiXCR, giving one entry per CDR3 protein. The sample lists under 170,000 distinct CDR3 sequences; 30% to 45% were seen once. The material sequenced was blood, either unsorted or a sorted T cell fraction (not recorded which). Receptor source: a human donor who was either an allogeneic HSCT recipient or a stem cell or donor lymphocyte infusion donor (not recorded which). It is not recorded whose cells these are; they may come from a transplant donor.

This clonotype has a handful of counts. The gene calls are TRBV28 and TRBJ1-1, with D tentatively TRBD1 (5 bases). CDR1 and CDR2 from the germline V gene are MDHEN and SYDVKM. V lost 4 bases to trimming and J lost 1 base, with 13 bases between them. The CDR3 is 15 residues long. The CDR3 here is CASSSGTARNTEAFF. The CDR3 DNA reads TGTGCCAGCAGTTCAGGGACGGCCCGGAACACTGAAGCTTTCTTT.

This clonotype was observed a handful of times. V is TRBV6-2 or TRBV6-3 and J is TRBJ1-5, with 7 bases lining up with TRBD1. Germline V gene sequence: CDR1 MNHEY, CDR2 SVGEGT. There are 19 residues in the CDR3. V was clipped by 2 bases and J by 7 bases; unmatched bases: 20. In DNA form, the CDR3 reads TGTGCCAGCAGTTACCCCCCTGGAGGGGGCGTAGGATCAGGACAGCCCCAGCATTTT. Translated: CASSYPPGGGVGSGQPQHF.

The V and J genes are TRBV28 and TRBJ2-7; D remains ambiguous. Deletions cut 4 bases from V and 9 bases from J, with 10 bases between. The CDR3 has 11 amino acids. Per the germline V gene, CDR1 is MDHEN and CDR2 is SYDVKM. The CDR3 DNA is TGTGCCAGCAGTTCGAACGCGATGCAGTACGTC. It specifies CASSSNAMQYV.

The gene calls are TRBV20-1 and TRBJ1-2; no firm D call. Trimming took 5 bases from V and 0 from J, leaving 13 bases between them. CDR1 is DFQATT and CDR2 is SNEGSKA in the germline V gene (reference sequence). This CDR3 spans 14 amino acids. The CDR3 here is CSAVNSFTNYGYTF. The CDR3 coding sequence is TGCAGTGCTGTTAACAGCTTTACTAACTATGGCTACACCTTC.

The V call is TRBV7-8, the J call TRBJ1-2; 11 bases match TRBD1. Germline V gene data show CDR1 as SGHVS and CDR2 as FQNEAQ. The V and J ends lost 5 bases and 1 base, in that order; junction bases with no gene match: 9. The CDR3 loop spans 17 amino acids. CDR3 protein: CASSPGQGALDNYGYTF. CDR3 DNA sequence: TGTGCCAGCAGCCCCGGACAGGGGGCGCTTGATAACTATGGCTACACCTTC.

This clonotype was found a few times. The genes are TRBV28 and TRBJ1-3; TRBD1 matches 9 bases. Germline V CDR1 and CDR2: MDHEN, SYDVKM. The CDR3 runs to 17 residues. Trimming at V came to 3 bases and at J to 0 bases, leaving 6 bases not matched to a gene. DNA for the CDR3: TGTGCCAGCAGTTTCGGACAGGGGCCGAGCTCTGGAAACACCATATATTTT. This encodes CASSFGQGPSSGNTIYF.

This chain connects TRBV6-5 to TRBJ2-2, with 8 nucleotides matching TRBD2. CDR3 length: 14 residues. J was trimmed by 4 bases and V by 6 bases; bases with no gene match: 4. Germline V gene lookup returns CDR1 MNHEY and CDR2 SVGAGI. The CDR3: CASRPGGGTGELFF. Here the CDR3 DNA reads TGTGCCAGCAGACCCGGGGGGGGCACCGGGGAGCTGTTTTTT.

This clonotype was seen a few times. The chain is built from TRBV19 and TRBJ1-1; D ambiguous. V was shortened by 6 bases and J by 0 bases, with 8 bases between the two germline ends. Per germline, CDR1 LNHDA and CDR2 SQIVND (reference sequence). The CDR3 is 13 amino acids. The CDR3 DNA sequence: TGTGCCAGTAGCCGACCTTTGAACACTGAAGCTTTCTTT. It encodes CASSRPLNTEAFF.

The CDR3 bases are TGTGCCAGCAGTTACCCGCAGGGAGGGACTGAAGCTTTCTTT. Translating it yields CASSYPQGGTEAFF. The chain joins TRBV6-6 to TRBJ1-1; maybe TRBD1 (5 bases). Germline loops: CDR1 MNHNY, CDR2 SVGAGI (reference sequence). The CDR3 is 14 residues long. V was cut by 2 bases and J by 5 bases, with 12 bases left in between.

This clonotype was counted many times. The chain couples TRBV5-1 to TRBJ1-2, with D possibly TRBD1 on 5 matching bases. V was pared by 0 bases and J by 8 bases, with 8 bases between. The CDR3 covers 12 residues. Germline-derived CDR1 and CDR2 are SGHRS and YFSETQ. CDR3 in DNA: TGCGCCAGCAGCTTGGAGGGGCGCGGCTACACCTTC. Translated: CASSLEGRGYTF.

This clonotype was seen just once. The rearrangement uses TRBV28 and TRBJ1-2; weak D call: TRBD1 (5 bases). CDR1 and CDR2 from the germline V gene are MDHEN and SYDVKM. The CDR3 is made up of 12 amino acids. Trimming left V 7 bases short and J 6 bases short, with 12 bases between. The CDR3 sequence is CASTSQGHGYTF. The CDR3 DNA reads TGTGCCAGCACCTCTCAGGGACATGGCTACACCTTC.

The V and J genes are TRBV27 and TRBJ2-7; TRBD1 matches at 9 bases. The V segment lost 8 bases and the J segment 3 bases; nucleotides outside the gene matches: 8. The CDR3 extends over 14 amino acids. In germline, CDR1 is MNHEY, CDR2 SMNVEV (reference sequence). CDR3 protein: CASRETGGYYEQYV. CDR3 coding DNA: TGTGCCAGCCGAGAGACAGGGGGTTACTACGAGCAGTACGTC.